The TCR beta chain described here comes from a study of cytomegalovirus exposure and HLA in healthy donors. Study results and caveats: An analysis that came later showed most CMV-associated TCR beta chains appearing HLA-restricted. Indistinguishable V segments, including TRBV6-2 and TRBV6-3, were excluded.

Trimming took 3 bases from V and 3 from J, leaving 9 bases between them. From germline, CDR1 is MGHDK and CDR2 SYGVNS. The CDR3 is 14 amino acids. With regard to this clone: What it recognizes is unknown.

Primers included in the PCR were 60 Vbeta and 13 Jbeta primers. Profiling relied on immunoSEQ multiplex PCR, and the TCRdb table lists in-frame clones only, not all of them. Of 110,000 or so clones in the sample, around 77% were seen once. Sequencing was done on a sample of PBMCs. The V and J genes are TRBV25-1 and TRBJ2-1, with TRBD1 as a possible D gene (5 bases). The sequence derives from a woman aged 30 to 39 in good health and CMV-seropositive. The CDR3 loop is CASSDVQGYNEQFF. CDR3 in DNA: TGTGCCAGCAGTGATGTCCAGGGCTACAATGAGCAGTTCTTC.